The sequence of this T cell receptor beta chain was determined in a study of T cells in Graves' hyperthyroidism and ophthalmopathy. General study points: Ophthalmopathy was identified by the model a median around 5.9 months ahead of onset.

Among the patients, aged 18 to 65, hyperthyroidism was newly diagnosed and had lasted under 2 months. On the basis of clinical symptoms, serum thyroxine and TRAb, thyroid ultrasound and orbital computed tomography, diagnoses were made. Using RNA transcripts as the source, TCR beta CDR3 regions were amplified. The HTBI primer set served for first-round RT-PCR of the TCR CDR3. TCRdb re-derived calls from the multiplex PCR reads in MiXCR, one entry per CDR3 protein. The sample carries around 290,000 distinct CDR3 sequences, roughly 13% recorded once. Trimming at V came to 5 bases and at J to 8 bases, leaving 13 bases not matched to a gene. This CDR3 is 16 amino acids long. Germline loops: CDR1 MNHNS, CDR2 SASEGT. This clonotype showed up many times. The antigen is undetermined.

The chain recombines TRBV6-1 with TRBJ1-4, with TRBD1 matching 8 bases. The TCR sequence derives from a woman aged 40 to 50 with Graves' hyperthyroidism. Material: blood. CDR3 DNA sequence: TGTGCCAGCAGTAGAGGCAGGGGGCGCGAGAAGGAAAAACTGTTTTTT. This encodes CASSRGRGREKEKLFF.